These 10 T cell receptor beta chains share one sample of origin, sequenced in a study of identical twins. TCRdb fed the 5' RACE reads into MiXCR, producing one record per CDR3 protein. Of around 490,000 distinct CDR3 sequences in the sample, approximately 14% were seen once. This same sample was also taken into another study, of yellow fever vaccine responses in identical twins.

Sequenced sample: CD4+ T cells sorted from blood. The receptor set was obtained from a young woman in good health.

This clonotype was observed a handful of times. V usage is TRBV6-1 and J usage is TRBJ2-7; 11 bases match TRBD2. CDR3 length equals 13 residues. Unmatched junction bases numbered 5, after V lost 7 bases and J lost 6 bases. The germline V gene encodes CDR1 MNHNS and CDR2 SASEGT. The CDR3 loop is CASMVGLAAEQYF. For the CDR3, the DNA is TGTGCCAGCATGGTGGGACTAGCGGCCGAGCAGTACTTC.

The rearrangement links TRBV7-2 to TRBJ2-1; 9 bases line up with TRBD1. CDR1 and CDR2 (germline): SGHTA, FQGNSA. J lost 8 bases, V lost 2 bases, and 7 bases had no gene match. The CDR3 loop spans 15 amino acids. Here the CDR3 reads CASSLTGTGKYEQFF. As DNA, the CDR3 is TGTGCCAGCAGCTTAACGGGGACAGGGAAATATGAGCAGTTCTTC.

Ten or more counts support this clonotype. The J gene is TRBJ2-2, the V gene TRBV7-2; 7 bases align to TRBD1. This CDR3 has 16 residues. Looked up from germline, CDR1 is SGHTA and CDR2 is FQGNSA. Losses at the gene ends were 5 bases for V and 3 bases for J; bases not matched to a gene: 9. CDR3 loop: CASSVFPGQYTGELFF. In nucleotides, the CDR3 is TGTGCCAGCAGCGTATTTCCGGGACAGTACACCGGGGAGCTGTTTTTT. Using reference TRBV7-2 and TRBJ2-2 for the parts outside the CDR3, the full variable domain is GAGVSQSPSNKVTEKGKDVELRCDPISGHTALYWYRQSLGQGLEFLIYFQGNSAPDKSGLPSDRFSAERTGGSVSTLTIQRTQQEDSAVYLCASSVFPGQYTGELFFGEGSRLTVL.

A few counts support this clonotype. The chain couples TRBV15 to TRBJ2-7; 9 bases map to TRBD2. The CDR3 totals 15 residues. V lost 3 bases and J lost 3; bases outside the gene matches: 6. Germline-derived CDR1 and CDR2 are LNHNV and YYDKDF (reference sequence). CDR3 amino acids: CATSRGLASSYEQYF. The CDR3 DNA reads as TGTGCCACCAGCAGGGGACTAGCTTCCAGCTACGAGCAGTACTTC.

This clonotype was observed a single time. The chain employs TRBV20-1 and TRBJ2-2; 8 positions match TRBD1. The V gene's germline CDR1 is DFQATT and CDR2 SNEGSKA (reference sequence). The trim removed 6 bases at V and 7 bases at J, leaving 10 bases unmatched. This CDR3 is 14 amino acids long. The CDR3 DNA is TGCAGTGCAAAGAACAGGGGGTCAAGCGGGGAGCTGTTTTTT. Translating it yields CSAKNRGSSGELFF.

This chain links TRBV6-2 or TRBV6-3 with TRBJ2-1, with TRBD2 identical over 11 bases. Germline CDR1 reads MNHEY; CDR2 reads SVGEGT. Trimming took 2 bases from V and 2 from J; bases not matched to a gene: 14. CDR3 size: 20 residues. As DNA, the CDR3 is TGTGCCAGCAGTTACAAGTTAGCGGGGGGGCAGAATTACCCCTACAATGAGCAGTTCTTC. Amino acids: CASSYKLAGGQNYPYNEQFF.

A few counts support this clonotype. CDR3 nucleotide sequence: TGTGCCAGCAGCTTAGCGTTAAAGACCGGACTAGGAAGGAGCTCCTACAATGAGCAGTTCTTC. It yields the protein CASSLALKTGLGRSSYNEQFF. The chain employs TRBV7-2 and TRBJ2-1; 7 bases align to TRBD2. CDR3 length: 21 residues. Germline V gene lookup returns CDR1 SGHTA and CDR2 FQGNSA. Trimming took 0 bases from V and 0 from J; bases not matched to a gene: 17.

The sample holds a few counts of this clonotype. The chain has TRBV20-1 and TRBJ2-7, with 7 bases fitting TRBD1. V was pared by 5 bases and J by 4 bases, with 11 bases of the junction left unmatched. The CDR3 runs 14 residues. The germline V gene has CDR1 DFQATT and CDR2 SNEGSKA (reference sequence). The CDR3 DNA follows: TGCAGTGCTCTTAGATCGGGACAGCTATACGAGCAGTACTTC. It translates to CSALRSGQLYEQYF.

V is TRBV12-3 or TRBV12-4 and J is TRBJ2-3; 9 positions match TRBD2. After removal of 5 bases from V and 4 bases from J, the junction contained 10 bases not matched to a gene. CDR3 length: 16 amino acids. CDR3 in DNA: TGTGCCAGCAGTCCACGCCGGGCGGGAGGGCCAGATACGCAGTATTTT. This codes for CASSPRRAGGPDTQYF.

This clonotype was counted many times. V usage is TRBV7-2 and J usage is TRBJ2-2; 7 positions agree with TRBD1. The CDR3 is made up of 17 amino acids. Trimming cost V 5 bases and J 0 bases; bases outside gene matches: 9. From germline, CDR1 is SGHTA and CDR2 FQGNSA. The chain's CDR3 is CASSRATGFANTGELFF. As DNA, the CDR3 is TGTGCCAGCAGCCGAGCGACAGGGTTCGCGAACACCGGGGAGCTGTTTTTT. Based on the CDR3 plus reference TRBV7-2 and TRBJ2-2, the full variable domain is GAGVSQSPSNKVTEKGKDVELRCDPISGHTALYWYRQSLGQGLEFLIYFQGNSAPDKSGLPSDRFSAERTGGSVSTLTIQRTQQEDSAVYLCASSRATGFANTGELFFGEGSRLTVL.